The rows below give T cell receptor beta chains drawn from one sample of a study of blood T cell repertoires in COVID-19. The method was immunoSEQ multiplex PCR; TCRdb's version includes in-frame clones alone and lacks a portion of them. The sample includes 260,000 or so clones, about 87% seen only once; the top ten take just over 2.5%. Sequenced: PBMCs or T cells enriched from blood (not recorded which). These receptors all stem from a woman in her twenties or thirties with acute COVID-19. The CDR3 runs from the conserved cysteine through the conserved F or W. A D gene is named only where the DNA matches it firmly. Size is stated for part of the rows, as once, few or many counts, or as a class when the clone is expanded.

v_gene	d_gene	abundance	j_gene	CDR3nt	CDR3aa
TRBV5-6	.	.	TRBJ1-1	TGTGCCAGCAGCTTGTTAGGTAGACAGAACGCTGAAGCTTTCTTT	CASSLLGRQNAEAFF
TRBV6-5	TRBD1	.	TRBJ1-2	TGTGCCAGCAGGGAGACAGGGGTGCTCTATGGCTACACCTTC	CASRETGVLYGYTF
TRBV6-1	.	.	TRBJ1-5	TGTGCCACCTCAGATTATAGCAATCAGCCCCAGCATTTT	CATSDYSNQPQHF
TRBV19	.	once	TRBJ1-1	TGTGCCAGTAGTATCTGGCAGGGCACTGAAGCTTTCTTT	CASSIWQGTEAFF
TRBV5-1	.	.	TRBJ1-3	TGCGCCAGCAGCTTAGGACAAGGGACTGGAAACACCATATATTTT	CASSLGQGTGNTIYF
TRBV7-2	.	.	TRBJ1-1	TGTGCCAGCAGCTTACCGTCGAACACTGAAGCTTTCTTT	CASSLPSNTEAFF
TRBV5-6	TRBD2	.	TRBJ2-3	TGTGCCAGCAGCTTCCCCGGGACTAGCGGGGGGGGTACGCAGTATTTT	CASSFPGTSGGGTQYF
TRBV6-5	.	.	TRBJ1-6	TGTGCCAGCAGTTACGGGCCTTATAATTCACCCCTCCACTTT	CASSYGPYNSPLHF
TRBV19	.	.	TRBJ1-3	TGTGCCAGTAGTATGGCGAGGGGGGGAAACTCTGGAAACACCATATATTTT	CASSMARGGNSGNTIYF
TRBV7-9	TRBD1	.	TRBJ2-2	TGTGCCAGCAGCTGGGGACAGAAAAACACCGGGGAGCTGTTTTTT	CASSWGQKNTGELFF
TRBV7-8	TRBD1	.	TRBJ1-1	TGTGCCAGCAGCGGACAGGACCAGAAGGGGACTGAAGCTTTCTTT	CASSGQDQKGTEAFF
TRBV29-1	.	.	TRBJ1-1	TGCAGCGTTCGCACAGCTATGAACACTGAAGCTTTCTTT	CSVRTAMNTEAFF
TRBV18	.	.	TRBJ1-2	TGTGCCAGCTCAAGGGGTAGGGATGGCTACACCTTC	CASSRGRDGYTF
TRBV5-6	.	.	TRBJ1-4	TGTGCCAGCAGCTTTGGGCAGCCGCCTGGAAAACTGTTTTTT	CASSFGQPPGKLFF
TRBV18	.	.	TRBJ1-1	TGTGCCAGCTCACCACTAAACAGGGATGGTAGCACTGAAGCTTTCTTT	CASSPLNRDGSTEAFF
TRBV29-1	.	.	TRBJ1-2	TGCAGCGGTGGAAGGGCCCGGGAATATGGCTACACCTTC	CSGGRAREYGYTF
TRBV12-3/TRBV12-4	.	.	TRBJ1-5	TGTGCCAGCAGTCAGGACAGAAATCAGCCCCAGCATTTT	CASSQDRNQPQHF
TRBV3-1/TRBV3-2	.	.	TRBJ1-1	TGTGCCAGCAGCCAAGTCTACCCCTCAGGTAGAAACACTGAAGCTTTCTTT	CASSQVYPSGRNTEAFF
TRBV6-2/TRBV6-3	.	.	TRBJ1-2	TGTGCCAGCAGTTACTCCAGGGTGTATATCGATGGCTACACCTTC	CASSYSRVYIDGYTF
TRBV7-2	.	.	TRBJ2-3	TGTGCCAGCAGCTTAGGGGGGACTGGGTACACAGATACGCAGTATTTT	CASSLGGTGYTDTQYF
TRBV5-1	.	.	TRBJ2-1	TGCGCCAGCAGCCGAGGGGACTTCAATGAGCAGTTCTTC	CASSRGDFNEQFF
TRBV12-5	.	.	TRBJ1-1	TGTGCTAGTGGTGGTCAGTTGGACACTGAAGCTTTCTTT	CASGGQLDTEAFF
TRBV18	.	.	TRBJ1-6	TGTGCCAGCTCAGGGGGCGACAATTCACCCCTCCACTTT	CASSGGDNSPLHF
TRBV12-3/TRBV12-4	.	.	TRBJ2-2	TGTGCCAGCAGCCCCCGGAACACCGGGGAGCTGTTTTTT	CASSPRNTGELFF
TRBV19	.	.	TRBJ1-2	TGTGCCAGTAGTATGGGACAAGCAAACTATGGCTACACCTTC	CASSMGQANYGYTF
TRBV10-3	.	.	TRBJ1-2	TGTGCCATCAGTGAGCAGGGCTATGGCTACACCTTC	CAISEQGYGYTF
TRBV27	.	once	TRBJ2-3	TGTGCCAGCAGTTTGATCGGGATCTTCACAGATACGCAGTATTTT	CASSLIGIFTDTQYF
TRBV10-3	.	.	TRBJ2-1	TGTGCCATCAGTGAGGTGGCGGGGTGGCGGGATGAGCAGTTCTTC	CAISEVAGWRDEQFF
TRBV24-1	TRBD2	.	TRBJ2-2	TGTGCCACCAGTGGCGGGGGAGGTACCGGGGAGCTGTTTTTT	CATSGGGGTGELFF
TRBV5-1	.	.	TRBJ2-2	TGCGCCAGCAGCTGGACACAGAACACCGGGGAGCTGTTTTTT	CASSWTQNTGELFF
TRBV7-8	.	many	TRBJ1-1	TGTGCCAGCAGCACCCAAACCAGGGGCACTGAAGCTTTCTTT	CASSTQTRGTEAFF
TRBV6-6	.	.	TRBJ2-2	TGTGCCAGCAGTTTTCGACAGGGAGGTTTCGGGGAGCTGTTTTTT	CASSFRQGGFGELFF
TRBV5-6	.	.	TRBJ1-1	TGTGCCAGCAGCTTCGTACAGGGTAACACTGAAGCTTTCTTT	CASSFVQGNTEAFF
TRBV7-9	.	.	TRBJ2-2	TGTGCCAGCGAAATGGGGGGATCCACCGGGGAGCTGTTTTTT	CASEMGGSTGELFF
TRBV28	TRBD1	.	TRBJ1-1	TGTGCCAGCAGTTCTTTCGACAGGGGTAAAACTGAAGCTTTCTTT	CASSSFDRGKTEAFF
TRBV5-6	TRBD1	.	TRBJ1-6	TGTGCCAGCAGCTTGGGACAGGGGGAGAATTCACCCCTCCACTTT	CASSLGQGENSPLHF